Presented here are 15 T cell receptor beta chains from one specimen sequenced in a study of tumor-infiltrating lymphocytes in localized non-small cell lung cancer. Profiling relied on immunoSEQ multiplex PCR, and the TCRdb table lists in-frame clones only, not all of them. The data contain about 13,000 clones, 70% to 75% of them singletons. Sequencing was performed on uninvolved lung tissue not adjacent to the tumor. These receptors came from a human donor with non-small cell lung cancer.

J is TRBJ1-3 and V is TRBV2, with 10 bases matching TRBD1. Germline CDR1 and CDR2: SNHLY and FYNNEI. The CDR3 runs 16 residues. The V segment lost 5 bases and the J segment 2 bases; nucleotides outside the gene matches: 6. The CDR3 DNA reads as TGTGCCAGCAGTTCCGCCGGGACAGGGGCTGGAAACACCATATATTTT. Encoded protein: CASSSAGTGAGNTIYF.

The CDR3 DNA follows: TGCGCCAGCAGCTTCTTTATCGGGACAGAAAACACCGGGGAGCTGTTTTTT. This encodes CASSFFIGTENTGELFF. The gene calls are TRBV5-1 and TRBJ2-2, with 7 bases lining up with TRBD1. CDR1 and CDR2 (germline): SGHRS, YFSETQ. Losses at the gene ends were 2 bases for V and 2 bases for J; bases not matched to a gene: 9. This CDR3 region has 17 residues. The full variable domain, with the rest looked up from reference TRBV5-1 and TRBJ2-2, is KAGVTQTPRYLIKTRGQQVTLSCSPISGHRSVSWYQQTPGQGLQFLFEYFSETQRNKGNFPGRFSGRQFSNSRSEMNVSTLELGDSALYLCASSFFIGTENTGELFFGEGSRLTVL.

The rearrangement joins TRBV9 to TRBJ2-7; 8 positions match TRBD2. Germline V CDR1 and CDR2: SGDLS, YYNGEE. The length of the CDR3 is 12 residues. The ends lost 3 bases at V and 6 bases at J; junction bases unmatched: 2. CDR3 sequence: CASSAGGGEQYF. The DNA of the CDR3 is TGTGCCAGCAGCGCCGGGGGGGGCGAGCAGTACTTC.

This clone was observed a single time. The junction does not match germline at one end; this may be a read error. The V and J genes are TRBV7-2 and TRBJ2-1, with TRBD2 matching over 8 bases. The CDR3 extends over 15 amino acids. The germline V gene has CDR1 SGHTA and CDR2 FQGNSA. CDR3 loop: CASSLAGGLAYEQFF. CDR3 nucleotides: TGTGCCAGCAGCCTAGCCGGCGGACTAGCTTACGAGCAGTTCTTC.

This chain links TRBV6-5 with TRBJ1-1, with D possibly TRBD1 on 5 matching bases. The CDR3 runs to 11 residues. Trimming shortened V by 5 bases and J by 8 bases, and 9 bases separated the two germline ends. Germline-derived CDR1 and CDR2 are MNHEY and SVGAGI. The CDR3 here is CASSRDSEAFF. The CDR3 bases are TGTGCCAGCAGTCGGGACTCGGAAGCTTTCTTT.

The V gene is TRBV29-1, the J gene TRBJ2-7, with 11 bases fitting TRBD1. J lost 3 bases, V lost 7 bases, and 11 bases had no gene match. This CDR3 contains 15 residues. The germline CDR1 and CDR2 sequences are SQVTM and ANQGSEA. The chain's CDR3 is CSGTKGTGGFYEQYF. CDR3 coding DNA: TGCAGCGGGACAAAAGGGACAGGGGGGTTCTACGAGCAGTACTTC.

The chain uses TRBV12-5 and TRBJ2-1; D gene uncertain. CDR3 length: 13 amino acids. The ends were cut back, 9 bases at V and 1 base at J, with 10 bases in the middle. Germline CDR1 is LGHNT and CDR2 is FRNRAP. CDR3 coding DNA: TGTGCTAGCACGTTGGATTCCTACAATGAGCAGTTCTTC. This gives the protein CASTLDSYNEQFF.

This clone was seen more than once but under ten times. V gene TRBV9 combines with J gene TRBJ2-5; D unclear. The CDR3 has 14 residues. The V end lost 4 bases, the J end lost 4 bases, and 14 bases lay between the germline ends. Germline V gene sequence: CDR1 SGDLS, CDR2 YYNGEE. Here the CDR3 DNA reads TGTGCCAGCAGCCCCTCGGCGCGTGGAGAGACCCAGTACTTC. Its protein is CASSPSARGETQYF.

Here the CDR3 DNA reads TGTGCCACCCGGAGGGGAGCCGCGAACACCGGGGAGCTGTTTTTT. This sequence encodes CATRRGAANTGELFF. The chain joins TRBV7-8 to TRBJ2-2; weak D call: TRBD2 (6 bases). The CDR3 runs 15 residues. Trimming took 10 bases from V and 0 from J, leaving 15 bases between them. The germline V gene encodes CDR1 SGHVS and CDR2 FQNEAQ.

The chain links TRBV7-2 to TRBJ1-6; unclear D gene. CDR3 length equals 14 residues. CDR1 and CDR2 from the germline V gene are SGHTA and FQGNSA. Trimming shortened V by 5 bases and J by 4 bases, and 9 bases separated the two germline ends. The CDR3 spells CASSLDGYNSPLHF. In DNA form, the CDR3 reads TGTGCCAGCAGCCTAGACGGGTATAATTCACCCCTCCACTTT.

The chain employs TRBV6-5 and TRBJ2-2, with D maybe TRBD2 (5 bases). The CDR3 totals 13 residues. V shed 3 bases and J shed 5 bases, with 7 bases lying between them. The germline gives CDR1 MNHEY, CDR2 SVGAGI. The CDR3: CASSYRGTGELFF. The CDR3 nucleotides read TGTGCCAGCAGTTATCGGGGAACCGGGGAGCTGTTTTTT.

The chain couples TRBV7-9 to TRBJ2-5; 11 bases map to TRBD2. This CDR3 spans 15 amino acids. The junction had 6 bases not matched to a gene; V was cut back by 8 bases and J by 1 base. The V gene's germline CDR1 is SEHNR and CDR2 FQNEAQ (reference sequence). The CDR3 region is CASRGTSGLQETQYF. The DNA of the CDR3 is TGTGCCAGCCGGGGGACTAGCGGCCTCCAAGAGACCCAGTACTTC.

CDR3 bases: TGTGCCAGCAGTTCCGACCGGGACAGGGGTTGGCAGTACTTC. Translating gives CASSSDRDRGWQYF. The chain couples TRBV6-5 to TRBJ2-7; TRBD1 aligns across 10 bases. CDR1 MNHEY and CDR2 SVGAGI come from the germline V gene. J gave up 9 bases and V 4 bases, and 9 bases lay outside the gene matches. This CDR3 spans 14 amino acids.

The V call is TRBV11-3, the J call TRBJ2-7; 9 bases match TRBD1. This CDR3 region has 15 residues. In germline, CDR1 is SGHNT, CDR2 YENEEA. The junction had 9 bases not matched to a gene; V was cut back by 5 bases and J by 4 bases. In DNA form, the CDR3 reads TGTGCCAGCAGCGACCACCCGGGACAGGGTTACGAGCAGTACTTC. The encoded protein is CASSDHPGQGYEQYF.

This clone was seen more than once but under ten times. The chain links TRBV5-1 to TRBJ1-4; perhaps TRBD1 as D (6 bases). Germline CDR1 is SGHRS and CDR2 is YFSETQ. The CDR3 totals 17 residues. The V end lost 7 bases, the J end lost 7 bases, and 26 bases lay between the germline ends. The CDR3 loop is CASAEGVGVIGGEKLFF. DNA of the CDR3: TGCGCCAGCGCCGAGGGGGTCGGGGTAATCGGAGGTGAAAAACTGTTTTTT. The full variable domain, its missing parts supplied by reference TRBV5-1 and TRBJ1-4, is KAGVTQTPRYLIKTRGQQVTLSCSPISGHRSVSWYQQTPGQGLQFLFEYFSETQRNKGNFPGRFSGRQFSNSRSEMNVSTLELGDSALYLCASAEGVGVIGGEKLFFGSGTQLSVL.